This TCR beta chain originates from a study of Graves' ophthalmopathy and Graves' hyperthyroidism. Study context: No treatment had been given when peripheral blood was collected at initial diagnosis.

The sequenced template was RNA, covering the TCR beta CDR3 region. Following a first-round RT-PCR that used HTBI primers, a second-round multiplex PCR was carried out. Each CDR3 protein is one row after TCRdb ran MiXCR on the multiplex PCR reads. The sample includes roughly 36,000 distinct CDR3 sequences, about 50% of them seen just once. J was trimmed by 3 bases and V by 5 bases; bases with no gene match: 7. CDR1 SEHNR and CDR2 FQNEAQ come from the germline V gene (reference sequence). CDR3 length: 15 residues. Someone took the PBMCs out of about 10 ml of fresh peripheral blood. The sequence derives from an adult woman with stable Graves' hyperthyroidism. V gene TRBV7-9 combines with J gene TRBJ2-7; 10 positions match TRBD1. The sequencing input was peripheral blood. The CDR3 sequence is CASSTQTGGGYEQYF. CDR3 nucleotide sequence: TGTGCCAGCAGCACCCAGACAGGGGGCGGCTACGAGCAGTACTTC.